This TCR beta chain was found in a study of radiation and T cells in renal cell carcinoma. Time point defined: blood 4 weeks post-SBRT, at nephrectomy. Treatment of the sample: 15 Gy SBRT to primary tumor, nephrectomy 4 weeks later. The germline V and J ends were trimmed by 1 base and 1 base, with 11 bases remaining between them. This CDR3 comprises 15 residues. Germline CDR1 and CDR2: LNHDA and SQIVND (reference sequence). This clone was detected once. Its specificity is unknown. Whole-study results and caveats: From baseline, blood top tumor clonotypes peaked at 2 weeks post-radiation.

Assay: immunoSEQ multiplex PCR; the TCRdb copy retains only in-frame clones and omits some. The profile covers some 100,000 clones, with about 79% appearing a single time and 6.5% to 8% taken by the ten largest. This receptor was obtained from a man between 60 and 75 years old with renal cell carcinoma. The starting material was blood, obtained from a patient whose treatment included radiotherapy and nephrectomy. This chain connects TRBV19 to TRBJ2-7, with D perhaps TRBD1 (6 bases). The CDR3 region is CASSIAAGASYEQYF. The CDR3 DNA follows: TGTGCCAGTAGTATAGCCGCAGGGGCTTCCTACGAGCAGTACTTC.